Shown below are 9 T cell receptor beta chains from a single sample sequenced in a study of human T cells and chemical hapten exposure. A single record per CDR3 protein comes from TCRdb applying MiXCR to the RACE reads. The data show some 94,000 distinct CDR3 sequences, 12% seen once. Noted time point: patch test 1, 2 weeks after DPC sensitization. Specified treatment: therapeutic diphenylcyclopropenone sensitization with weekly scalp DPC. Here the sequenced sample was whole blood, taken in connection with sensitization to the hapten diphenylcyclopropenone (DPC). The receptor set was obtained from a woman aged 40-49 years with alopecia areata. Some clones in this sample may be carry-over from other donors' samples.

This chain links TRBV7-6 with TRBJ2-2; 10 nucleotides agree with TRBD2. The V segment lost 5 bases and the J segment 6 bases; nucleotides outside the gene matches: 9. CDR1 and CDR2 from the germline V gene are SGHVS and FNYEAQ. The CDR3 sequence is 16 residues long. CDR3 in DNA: TGTGCCAGCAGCACGCCTAGCGGGAGAGGGCCCGGGGAGCTGTTTTTT. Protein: CASSTPSGRGPGELFF.

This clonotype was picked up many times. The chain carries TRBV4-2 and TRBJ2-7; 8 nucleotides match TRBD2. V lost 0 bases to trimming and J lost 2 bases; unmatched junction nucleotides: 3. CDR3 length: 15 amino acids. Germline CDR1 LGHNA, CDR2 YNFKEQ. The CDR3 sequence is CASSQETSATYEQYF. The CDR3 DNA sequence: TGTGCCAGCAGCCAAGAGACTAGCGCAACCTACGAGCAGTACTTC.

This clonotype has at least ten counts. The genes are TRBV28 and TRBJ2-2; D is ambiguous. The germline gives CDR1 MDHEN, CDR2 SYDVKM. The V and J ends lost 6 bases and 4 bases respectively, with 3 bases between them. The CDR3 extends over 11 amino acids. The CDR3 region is CASRRTGELFF. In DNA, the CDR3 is TGTGCCAGCAGACGCACCGGGGAGCTGTTTTTT.

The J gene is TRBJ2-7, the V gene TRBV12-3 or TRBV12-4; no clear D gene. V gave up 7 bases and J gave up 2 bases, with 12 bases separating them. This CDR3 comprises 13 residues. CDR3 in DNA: TGTGCCAGCACCCCTCCGGGTACCTACGAGCAGTACTTC. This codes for CASTPPGTYEQYF.

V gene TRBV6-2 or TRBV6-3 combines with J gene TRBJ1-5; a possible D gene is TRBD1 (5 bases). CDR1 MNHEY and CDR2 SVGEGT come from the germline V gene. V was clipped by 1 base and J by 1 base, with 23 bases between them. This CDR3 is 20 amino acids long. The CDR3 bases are TGTGCCAGCAGTTACTACGTCGGGGGAGGGACCCGACTCAGCAATCAGCCCCAGCATTTT. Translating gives CASSYYVGGGTRLSNQPQHF.

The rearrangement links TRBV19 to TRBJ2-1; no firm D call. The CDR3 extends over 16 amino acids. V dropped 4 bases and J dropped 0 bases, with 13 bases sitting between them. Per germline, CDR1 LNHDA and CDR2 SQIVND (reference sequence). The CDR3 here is CASSRVKTSSYNEQFF. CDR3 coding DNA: TGTGCCAGTAGTAGGGTAAAAACCAGCTCCTACAATGAGCAGTTCTTC. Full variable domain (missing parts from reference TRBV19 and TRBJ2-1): DGGITQSPKYLFRKEGQNVTLSCEQNLNHDAMYWYRQDPGQGLRLIYYSQIVNDFQKGDIAEGYSVSREKKESFPLTVTSAQKNPTAFYLCASSRVKTSSYNEQFFGPGTRLTVL.

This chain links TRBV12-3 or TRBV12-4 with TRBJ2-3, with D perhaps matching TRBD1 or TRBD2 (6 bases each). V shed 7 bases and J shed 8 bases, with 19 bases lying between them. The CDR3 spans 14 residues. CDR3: CASTPLGGRGTQYF. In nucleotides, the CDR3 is TGTGCCAGCACCCCATTGGGGGGCCGGGGTACGCAGTATTTT.

CDR3: CASSVAGGPETQYF. The CDR3 bases are TGTGCCAGCAGCGTAGCGGGAGGGCCAGAGACCCAGTACTTC. The V call is TRBV9, the J call TRBJ2-5; 8 bases map to TRBD2. With 0 bases clipped from V and 4 bases from J, the junction kept 2 bases outside the gene matches. The CDR3 loop spans 14 amino acids. Germline V gives CDR1 SGDLS, CDR2 YYNGEE.

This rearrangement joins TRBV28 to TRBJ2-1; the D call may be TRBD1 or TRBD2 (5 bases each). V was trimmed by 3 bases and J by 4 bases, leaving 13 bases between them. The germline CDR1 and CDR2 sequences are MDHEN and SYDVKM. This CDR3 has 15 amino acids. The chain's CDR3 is CASSFAGRRYNEQFF. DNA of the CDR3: TGTGCCAGCAGTTTCGCAGGGAGAAGGTACAATGAGCAGTTCTTC.